A selection of T cell receptor beta chains follows, all from one sample in a study of cytomegalovirus exposure and HLA in healthy donors. Sequencing was performed with immunoSEQ multiplex PCR; in TCRdb, only in-frame clones are kept and a portion is missing. The sample gives fewer than 150,000 clones, 65% to 85% of which show up once; 0.95% to 1.5% is in the top ten. Material: PBMCs. The receptors come from a man over 45 in good health and CMV-seronegative. Both conserved end residues are part of each CDR3. The D gene is left open where the match is weak. Part of the rows lack a size; the others show once, few, many or a class for expanded clones.

J | size | D | V | CDR3 | DNA
TRBJ2-3 | . | TRBD2 | TRBV29-1 | CSVGKASGSTDTQYF | TGCAGCGTTGGGAAGGCTAGCGGTAGCACAGATACGCAGTATTTT
TRBJ2-2 | . | TRBD2 | TRBV10-2 | CASSPGRVSTGELFF | TGCGCCAGCAGCCCCGGGAGGGTCTCCACCGGGGAGCTGTTTTTT
TRBJ2-7 | . | . | TRBV6-6 | CASSYSEGRAYEQYF | TGTGCCAGCAGTTACTCGGAGGGTCGGGCCTACGAGCAGTACTTC
TRBJ2-1 | . | TRBD2 | TRBV5-6 | CASSTPGGRPDNEQFF | TGTGCCAGCAGCACCCCGGGCGGGAGGCCCGACAATGAGCAGTTCTTC
TRBJ2-7 | . | TRBD2 | TRBV28 | CASSNWGGFSYEQYF | TGTGCCAGCAGTAATTGGGGGGGTTTTAGTTACGAGCAGTACTTC
TRBJ2-3 | . | . | TRBV18 | CASSAVRSGPTSTDTQYF | TGTGCCAGCTCAGCAGTCCGGAGCGGGCCCACTAGCACAGATACGCAGTATTTT
TRBJ1-1 | . | TRBD1 | TRBV10-1 | CASSPGQGGTEAFF | TGCGCCAGCAGTCCCGGACAGGGAGGGACTGAAGCTTTCTTT
TRBJ2-2 | . | . | TRBV28 | CASRRGTGTIYTGELFF | TGTGCCAGCAGACGAGGGACCGGGACAATTTACACCGGGGAGCTGTTTTTT
TRBJ2-7 | once | TRBD2 | TRBV5-1 | CASSSGTSSYEQYF | TGCGCCAGCAGCTCCGGGACTAGCTCCTACGAGCAGTACTTC
TRBJ1-5 | . | . | TRBV10-3 | CAISEMWTDSNQPQHF | TGTGCCATCAGTGAGATGTGGACAGATAGCAATCAGCCCCAGCATTTT
TRBJ2-2 | . | TRBD1 | TRBV19 | CASRADRGNTGELFF | TGTGCCAGTAGGGCGGACAGGGGGAACACCGGGGAGCTGTTTTTT
TRBJ2-1 | . | . | TRBV7-9 | CASSLDLNEQFF | TGTGCCAGCAGCTTAGATTTAAATGAGCAGTTCTTC
TRBJ1-5 | . | TRBD1 | TRBV6-5 | CASSPDRVGQPQHF | TGCGCCAGCAGTCCAGACAGGGTAGGTCAGCCCCAGCATTTT
TRBJ2-3 | . | . | TRBV27 | CASSYRTSSTDTQYF | TGTGCCAGCAGCTACCGTACGTCTAGCACAGATACGCAGTATTTT